These 23 T cell receptor beta chains originate from one sample sequenced in a study of T cell repertoires in cytomegalovirus infection. One entry per CDR3 protein, called by TCRdb with MiXCR from the reads. Among 300,000 to 400,000 distinct CDR3 sequences listed, approximately 18% were seen once. Sequencing used PBMCs. The source is a human donor in good health (CMV status not recorded). Some clones in this sample may be carry-over from other donors' samples.

This clonotype was observed a handful of times. The genes are TRBV29-1 and TRBJ2-7; D perhaps matches TRBD2 (6 bases). The CDR3 is made up of 13 amino acids. V was shortened by 5 bases and J by 2 bases, with 13 bases between the two germline ends. Per germline, CDR1 SQVTM and CDR2 ANQGSEA. In DNA, the CDR3 is TGCAGCGTTCGGGACTTAAAGGCCTACGAGCAGTACTTC. This encodes CSVRDLKAYEQYF.

The rearrangement uses TRBV5-1 and TRBJ2-2; a weak D match, TRBD1 (6 bases). The CDR3 is 14 residues long. V was trimmed by 4 bases and J by 1 base, leaving 8 bases between them. Germline CDR1 is SGHRS and CDR2 is YFSETQ. DNA for the CDR3: TGCGCCAGCAGCACACAGGGGAACACCGGGGAGCTGTTTTTT. Its protein product is CASSTQGNTGELFF.

The rearrangement joins TRBV5-4 to TRBJ1-5; possibly TRBD1 for D (5 bases). V was clipped by 4 bases and J by 3 bases, with 11 bases between them. Per the germline V gene, CDR1 is SGHNT and CDR2 is YYREEE (reference sequence). The CDR3 runs 14 residues. The DNA for the CDR3 is TGTGCCAGCAGCCTGGGTGGGGCCAATCAGCCCCAGCATTTT. Amino acids: CASSLGGANQPQHF.

This chain's CDR3 is CASKWAQAGEQFF. CDR3 nucleotide sequence: TGTGCCAGCAAATGGGCTCAGGCAGGGGAGCAGTTCTTC. The V gene is TRBV2, the J gene TRBJ2-1; D possibly corresponds to TRBD1 (5 bases). This CDR3 is built from 13 residues. Deletions cut 7 bases from V and 10 bases from J, with 17 bases between. CDR1 is SNHLY, CDR2 FYNNEI, per germline.

At least ten counts were recorded for this clonotype. The chain recombines TRBV5-6 with TRBJ2-5; D is possibly TRBD2 (5 bases). Per germline, CDR1 SGHDT and CDR2 YYEEEE. The CDR3 loop spans 14 amino acids. Trimming removed 4 bases from V and 5 bases from J, with 15 bases in between. As DNA, the CDR3 is TGTGCCAGCAGCCATCCACGGGATGGCGAGACCCAGTACTTC. As protein: CASSHPRDGETQYF.

This clonotype was found a few times. The chain employs TRBV2 and TRBJ2-7; D unresolved. This CDR3 has 12 residues. V was clipped by 3 bases and J by 2 bases, with 5 bases between them. The V gene's germline CDR1 is SNHLY and CDR2 FYNNEI. The CDR3 spells CASSEGAYEQYF. In DNA, the CDR3 is TGTGCCAGCAGTGAGGGCGCCTACGAGCAGTACTTC.

This clonotype was seen more than once but under ten times. The V and J genes are TRBV7-3 and TRBJ2-3, with 10 bases identical to TRBD2. The V gene's germline CDR1 is SGHTA and CDR2 FQGTGA. The CDR3 runs to 18 residues. V lost 5 bases, J lost 6 bases, and 17 bases stayed unmatched. The CDR3 region is CASSQARSGGSSSDTQYF. CDR3 DNA sequence: TGTGCCAGCAGCCAGGCCCGTAGCGGGGGGTCCTCCTCCGATACGCAGTATTTT.

This clonotype was recorded at least ten times. V is TRBV7-2 and J is TRBJ2-2; D is possibly TRBD1 (6 bases). The germline gives CDR1 SGHTA, CDR2 FQGNSA. This CDR3 comprises 14 residues. V gave up 5 bases and J gave up 6 bases, with 13 bases separating them. The CDR3 spells CASSPRQAPGELFF. The CDR3 nucleotides read TGTGCCAGCAGCCCCAGACAGGCCCCCGGGGAGCTGTTTTTT.

The V call is TRBV12-3 or TRBV12-4, the J call TRBJ2-5; 7 bases agree with TRBD1. This CDR3 is built from 14 residues. The V gene end was trimmed by 7 bases and the J gene end by 3 bases; junction bases not matched to a gene: 8. The DNA of the CDR3 is TGTGCCAGCACAAACAGGGGCGTGGAAGAGACCCAGTACTTC. Translated: CASTNRGVEETQYF.

This clonotype was observed at least ten times. The chain is built from TRBV7-2 and TRBJ2-3; 7 bases are a match to TRBD2. Unmatched junction bases numbered 8, after V lost 3 bases and J lost 2 bases. This CDR3 region has 16 residues. Germline-derived CDR1 and CDR2 are SGHTA and FQGNSA. The DNA of the CDR3 is TGTGCCAGCAGCTTGGGTGGGGGGGTTAACACAGATACGCAGTATTTT. Translated: CASSLGGGVNTDTQYF.

This clonotype was detected ten times or more. The rearrangement links TRBV7-9 to TRBJ1-1, with 7 bases fitting TRBD1. Germline loops: CDR1 SEHNR, CDR2 FQNEAQ (reference sequence). This CDR3 contains 13 residues. V dropped 5 bases and J dropped 7; count of bases not matched to a gene: 7. The CDR3 nucleotides read TGTGCCAGCAGCGCCGGGACAGTAAATGAAGCTTTCTTT. Protein sequence: CASSAGTVNEAFF.

This clonotype was observed many times. The chain has TRBV7-2 and TRBJ2-3, with 7 nucleotides matching TRBD2. CDR1 is SGHTA, CDR2 FQGNSA, per germline. This CDR3 has 12 residues. V was pared by 4 bases and J by 7 bases, with 2 bases of the junction left unmatched. CDR3 nucleotides: TGTGCCAGCAGCTCGACTAGCAATACGCAGTATTTT. Its translation is CASSSTSNTQYF.

The rearrangement uses TRBV6-2 or TRBV6-3 and TRBJ2-3, with D unresolved. This CDR3 has 14 amino acids. The V gene lost 5 bases and the J gene lost 1 base, with 10 bases spanning the gap. Per the germline V gene, CDR1 is MNHEY and CDR2 is SVGEGT. The CDR3 region is CASSNGRGTDTQYF. DNA for the CDR3: TGTGCCAGCAGTAATGGAAGAGGCACAGATACGCAGTATTTT.

This chain links TRBV18 with TRBJ1-2; possibly TRBD1 for D (6 bases). The CDR3 has 16 residues. The germline V and J ends were trimmed by 3 bases and 2 bases, with 16 bases remaining between them. Per germline, CDR1 KGHSH and CDR2 LQKENI. The CDR3 bases are TGTGCCAGCTCACCCACCACGGACAGAAACAACTATGGCTACACCTTC. Translating it yields CASSPTTDRNNYGYTF.

This clonotype was observed at least ten times. The chain has TRBV10-3 and TRBJ2-1; D not resolved. The CDR3 sequence is 13 residues long. V dropped 3 bases and J dropped 3 bases, with 6 bases sitting between them. CDR1 is ENHRY and CDR2 is SYGVKD in the germline V gene. CDR3 sequence reads: CAISETYYNEQFF. CDR3 nucleotides: TGTGCCATCAGTGAAACATACTACAATGAGCAGTTCTTC.

A few counts support this clonotype. The chain recombines TRBV11-1 with TRBJ2-5, with unresolved D. V dropped 3 bases and J dropped 4 bases, with 12 bases sitting between them. The V gene's germline CDR1 is SGHAT and CDR2 FQDESV (reference sequence). The CDR3 runs to 14 residues. CDR3 protein: CASSFSGLLETQYF. The DNA for the CDR3 is TGTGCCAGCAGCTTTTCGGGCTTATTAGAGACCCAGTACTTC.

This clonotype was recorded many times. The chain carries TRBV7-2 and TRBJ2-7, with D perhaps TRBD1 or TRBD2 (5 bases each). Trimming removed 0 bases from V and 6 bases from J, with 9 bases in between. The CDR3 spans 13 residues. The germline V gene encodes CDR1 SGHTA and CDR2 FQGNSA. The CDR3 reads CASSLAGVSEQYF. The CDR3 DNA reads TGTGCCAGCAGCTTAGCGGGGGTTAGCGAGCAGTACTTC.

This clonotype was observed a handful of times. This chain links TRBV27 with TRBJ1-5; D is uncertain. The germline V gene has CDR1 MNHEY and CDR2 SMNVEV (reference sequence). The CDR3 totals 14 residues. V dropped 2 bases and J dropped 4 bases, with 9 bases sitting between them. CDR3 in amino acids: CASSLSRSNQPQHF. The CDR3 DNA reads as TGTGCCAGCAGTTTAAGTCGGTCAAATCAGCCCCAGCATTTT.

The genes are TRBV15 and TRBJ2-3; no clear D. Germline loops: CDR1 LNHNV, CDR2 YYDKDF (reference sequence). There are 13 residues in the CDR3. With 5 bases removed from V and 6 bases from J, the gap between germline ends came to 12 bases. CDR3 sequence: CATSVQFGDTQYF. DNA for the CDR3: TGTGCCACCAGCGTACAATTTGGCGATACGCAGTATTTT.

This clonotype was detected a few times. The chain has TRBV6-1 and TRBJ1-5; the D gene is possibly TRBD1 (5 bases). The CDR3 runs 13 residues. CDR1 is MNHNS and CDR2 is SASEGT in the germline V gene. V dropped 4 bases and J dropped 6 bases, with 10 bases sitting between them. The CDR3 reads CASSVQGTQPQHF. The CDR3 region has the DNA TGTGCCAGCAGTGTGCAGGGTACTCAGCCCCAGCATTTT.

This clonotype was counted ten times or more. The gene calls are TRBV12-3 or TRBV12-4 and TRBJ1-6; D perhaps matches TRBD1 (5 bases). The V end lost 3 bases, the J end lost 4 bases, and 13 bases lay between the germline ends. The CDR3 consists of 16 residues. The DNA for the CDR3 is TGTGCCAGCAGTTTGGTTTGGGACGGTTATAATTCACCCCTCCACTTT. Its translation: CASSLVWDGYNSPLHF.

V gene TRBV4-1 combines with J gene TRBJ2-4; TRBD1 agrees at 8 bases. After removal of 4 bases from V and 6 bases from J, the junction contained 11 bases not matched to a gene. The CDR3 has 16 residues. Germline CDR1 and CDR2: MGHRA and YSYEKL. CDR3 coding DNA: TGCGCCAGCAGCCTCCTGATGCAGGGGGCGGGAAACATTCAGTACTTC. It specifies CASSLLMQGAGNIQYF.

In this sample, this clonotype turned up many times. The V and J genes are TRBV7-9 and TRBJ1-2; TRBD1 matches 9 bases. The CDR3 totals 14 residues. Germline V CDR1 and CDR2: SEHNR, FQNEAQ (reference sequence). Unmatched junction bases numbered 6, after V lost 8 bases and J lost 2 bases. The CDR3 spells CASEDRGENYGYTF. Written as DNA, the CDR3 is TGTGCCAGCGAAGACAGGGGGGAGAACTATGGCTACACCTTC.